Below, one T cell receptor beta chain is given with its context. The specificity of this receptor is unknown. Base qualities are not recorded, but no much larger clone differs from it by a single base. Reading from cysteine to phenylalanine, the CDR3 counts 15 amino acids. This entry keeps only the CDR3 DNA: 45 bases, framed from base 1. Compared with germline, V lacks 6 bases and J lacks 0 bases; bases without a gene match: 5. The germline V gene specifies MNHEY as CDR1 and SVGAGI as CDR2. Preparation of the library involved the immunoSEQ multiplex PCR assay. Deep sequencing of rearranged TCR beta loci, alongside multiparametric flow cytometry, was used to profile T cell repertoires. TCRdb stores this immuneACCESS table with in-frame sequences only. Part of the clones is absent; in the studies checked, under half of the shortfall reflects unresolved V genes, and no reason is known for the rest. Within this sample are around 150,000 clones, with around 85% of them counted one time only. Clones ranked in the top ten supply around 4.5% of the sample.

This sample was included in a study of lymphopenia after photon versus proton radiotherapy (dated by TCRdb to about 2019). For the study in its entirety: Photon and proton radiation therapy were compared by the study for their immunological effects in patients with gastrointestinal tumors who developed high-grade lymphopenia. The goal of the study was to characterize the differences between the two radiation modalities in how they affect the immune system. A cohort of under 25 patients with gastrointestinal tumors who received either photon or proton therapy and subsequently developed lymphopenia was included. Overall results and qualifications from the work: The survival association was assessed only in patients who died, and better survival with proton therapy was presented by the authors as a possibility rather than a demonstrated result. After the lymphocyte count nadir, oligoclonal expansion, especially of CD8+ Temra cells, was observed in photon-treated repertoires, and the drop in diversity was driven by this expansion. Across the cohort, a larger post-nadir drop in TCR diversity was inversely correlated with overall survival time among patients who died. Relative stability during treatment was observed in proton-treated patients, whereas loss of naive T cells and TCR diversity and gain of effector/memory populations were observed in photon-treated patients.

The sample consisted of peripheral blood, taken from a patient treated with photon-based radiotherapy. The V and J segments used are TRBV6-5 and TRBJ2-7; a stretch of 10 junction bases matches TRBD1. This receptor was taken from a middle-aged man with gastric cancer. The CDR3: CASRGQGLGSYEQYF. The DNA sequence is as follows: TGTGCCAGCAGGGGACAGGGGCTCGGCTCCTACGAGCAGTACTTC.